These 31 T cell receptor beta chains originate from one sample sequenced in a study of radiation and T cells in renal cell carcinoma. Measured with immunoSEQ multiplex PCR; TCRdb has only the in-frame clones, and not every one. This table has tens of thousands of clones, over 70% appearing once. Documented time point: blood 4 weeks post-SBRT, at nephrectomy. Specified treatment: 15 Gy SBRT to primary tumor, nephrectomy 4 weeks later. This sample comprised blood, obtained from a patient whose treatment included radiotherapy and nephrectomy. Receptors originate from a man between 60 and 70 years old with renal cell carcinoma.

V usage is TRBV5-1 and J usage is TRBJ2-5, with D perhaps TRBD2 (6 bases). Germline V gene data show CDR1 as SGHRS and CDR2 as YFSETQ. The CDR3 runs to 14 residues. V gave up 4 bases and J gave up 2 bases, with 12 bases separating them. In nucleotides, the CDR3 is TGCGCCAGCAGCCGAGCTAGCGAACAAGAGACCCAGTACTTC. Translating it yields CASSRASEQETQYF.

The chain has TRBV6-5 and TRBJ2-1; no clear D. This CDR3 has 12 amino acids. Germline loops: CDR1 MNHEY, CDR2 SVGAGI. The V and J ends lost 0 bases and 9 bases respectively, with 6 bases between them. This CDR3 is CASSYSDREQFF. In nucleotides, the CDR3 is TGTGCCAGCAGTTACTCAGATCGTGAGCAGTTCTTC.

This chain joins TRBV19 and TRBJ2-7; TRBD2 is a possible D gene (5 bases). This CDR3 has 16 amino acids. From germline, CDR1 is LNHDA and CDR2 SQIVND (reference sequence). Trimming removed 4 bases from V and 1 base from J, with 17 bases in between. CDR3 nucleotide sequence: TGTGCCAGTAGTAAGAGTCCGCGGGCCCCATCCTACGAGCAGTACTTC. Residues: CASSKSPRAPSYEQYF.

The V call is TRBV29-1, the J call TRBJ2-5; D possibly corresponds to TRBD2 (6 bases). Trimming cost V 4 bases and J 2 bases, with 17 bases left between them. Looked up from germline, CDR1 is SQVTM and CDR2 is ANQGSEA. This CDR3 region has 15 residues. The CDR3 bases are TGCAGCGTTGTCGGATCTCGGACTAATCAAGAGACCCAGTACTTC. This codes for CSVVGSRTNQETQYF.

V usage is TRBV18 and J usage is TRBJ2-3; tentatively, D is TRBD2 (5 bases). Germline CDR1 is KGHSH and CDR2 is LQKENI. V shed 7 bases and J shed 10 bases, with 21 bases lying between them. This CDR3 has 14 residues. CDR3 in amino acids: CASLRTGFGPAQYF. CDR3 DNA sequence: TGTGCCAGCTTGAGGACGGGGTTCGGCCCTGCGCAGTATTTT. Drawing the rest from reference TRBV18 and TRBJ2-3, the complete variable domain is NAGVMQNPRHLVRRRGQEARLRCSPMKGHSHVYWYRQLPEEGLKFMVYLQKENIIDESGMPKERFSAEFPKEGPSILRIQQVVRGDSAAYFCASLRTGFGPAQYFGPGTRLTVL.

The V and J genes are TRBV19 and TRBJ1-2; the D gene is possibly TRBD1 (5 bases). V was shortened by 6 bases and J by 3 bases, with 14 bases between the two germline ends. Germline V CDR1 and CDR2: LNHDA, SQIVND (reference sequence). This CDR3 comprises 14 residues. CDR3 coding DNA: TGTGCCAGTAGAATCCGGGACGCTTACTATGGCTACACCTTC. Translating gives CASRIRDAYYGYTF. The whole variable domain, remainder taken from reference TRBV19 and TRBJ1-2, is DGGITQSPKYLFRKEGQNVTLSCEQNLNHDAMYWYRQDPGQGLRLIYYSQIVNDFQKGDIAEGYSVSREKKESFPLTVTSAQKNPTAFYLCASRIRDAYYGYTFGSGTRLTVV.

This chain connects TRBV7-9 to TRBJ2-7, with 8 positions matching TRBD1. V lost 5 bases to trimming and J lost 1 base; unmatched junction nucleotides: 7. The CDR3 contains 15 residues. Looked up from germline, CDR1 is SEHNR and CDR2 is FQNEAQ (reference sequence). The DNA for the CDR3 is TGTGCCAGCAGCCCCGGACAGGGCAAATCCTACGAGCAGTACTTC. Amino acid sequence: CASSPGQGKSYEQYF.

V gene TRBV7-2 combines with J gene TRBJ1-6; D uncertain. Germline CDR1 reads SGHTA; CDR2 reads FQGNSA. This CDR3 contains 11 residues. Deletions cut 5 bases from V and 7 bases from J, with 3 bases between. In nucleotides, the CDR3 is TGTGCCAGCAGCCTAAATTCACCCCTCCACTTT. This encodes CASSLNSPLHF.

The chain's CDR3 is CASSLGQGRTDTQYF. CDR3 sequence (DNA): TGTGCCAGCAGCTTGGGTCAAGGCCGCACAGATACGCAGTATTTT. This chain joins TRBV7-9 and TRBJ2-3; no reliable D call. Germline loops: CDR1 SEHNR, CDR2 FQNEAQ (reference sequence). The V and J ends lost 3 bases and 1 base respectively, with 11 bases between them. The CDR3 has 15 amino acids.

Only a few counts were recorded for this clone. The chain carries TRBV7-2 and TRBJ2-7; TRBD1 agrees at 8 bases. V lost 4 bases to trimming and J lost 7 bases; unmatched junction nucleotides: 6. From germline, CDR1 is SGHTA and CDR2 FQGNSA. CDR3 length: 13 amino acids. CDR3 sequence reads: CASSSDRAEEQYF. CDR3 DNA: TGTGCCAGCAGCTCGGACAGGGCGGAAGAGCAGTACTTC.

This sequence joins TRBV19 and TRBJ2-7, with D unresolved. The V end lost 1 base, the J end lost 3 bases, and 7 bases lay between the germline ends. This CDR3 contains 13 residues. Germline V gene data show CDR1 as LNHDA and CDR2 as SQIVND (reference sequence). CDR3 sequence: CASSIGPFYEQYF. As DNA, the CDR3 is TGTGCCAGTAGTATAGGTCCCTTCTACGAGCAGTACTTC.

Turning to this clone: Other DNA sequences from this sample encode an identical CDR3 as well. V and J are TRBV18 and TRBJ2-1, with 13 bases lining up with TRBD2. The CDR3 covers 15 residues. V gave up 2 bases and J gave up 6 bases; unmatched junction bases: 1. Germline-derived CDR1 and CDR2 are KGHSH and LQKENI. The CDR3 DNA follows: TGTGCCAGCTCACCAGGACTAGCGGGAGCCAATGAGCAGTTCTTC. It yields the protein CASSPGLAGANEQFF.

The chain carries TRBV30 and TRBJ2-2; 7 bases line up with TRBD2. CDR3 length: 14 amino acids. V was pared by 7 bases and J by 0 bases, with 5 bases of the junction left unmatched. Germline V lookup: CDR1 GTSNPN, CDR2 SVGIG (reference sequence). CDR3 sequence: CALREGPNTGELFF. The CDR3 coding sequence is TGTGCCTTAAGGGAGGGGCCGAACACCGGGGAGCTGTTTTTT.

CDR3 residues: CASRPRGLDTDTQYF. CDR3 bases: TGTGCCAGCAGACCTCGCGGTCTGGACACAGATACGCAGTATTTT. This sequence joins TRBV6-5 and TRBJ2-3; D uncertain. V lost 6 bases to trimming and J lost 2 bases, with 15 bases between them. The CDR3 runs to 15 residues. Per the germline V gene, CDR1 is MNHEY and CDR2 is SVGAGI.

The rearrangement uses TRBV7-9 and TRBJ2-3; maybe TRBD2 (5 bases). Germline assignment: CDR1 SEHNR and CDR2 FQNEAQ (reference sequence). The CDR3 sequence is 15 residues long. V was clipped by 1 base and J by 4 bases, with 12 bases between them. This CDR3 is CASSLDGLRADTQYF. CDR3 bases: TGTGCCAGCAGCTTAGATGGACTGAGGGCAGATACGCAGTATTTT. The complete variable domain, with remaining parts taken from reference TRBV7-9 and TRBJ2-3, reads DTGVSQNPRHKITKRGQNVTFRCDPISEHNRLYWYRQTLGQGPEFLTYFQNEAQLEKSRLLSDRFSAERPKGSFSTLEIQRTEQGDSAMYLCASSLDGLRADTQYFGPGTRLTVL.

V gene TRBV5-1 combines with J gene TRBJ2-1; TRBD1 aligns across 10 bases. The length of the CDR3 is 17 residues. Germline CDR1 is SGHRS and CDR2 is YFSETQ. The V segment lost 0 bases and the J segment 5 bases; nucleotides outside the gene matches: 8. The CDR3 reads CASSLDPGQGSNNEQFF. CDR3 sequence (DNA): TGCGCCAGCAGCTTGGACCCGGGACAGGGGAGCAACAATGAGCAGTTCTTC.

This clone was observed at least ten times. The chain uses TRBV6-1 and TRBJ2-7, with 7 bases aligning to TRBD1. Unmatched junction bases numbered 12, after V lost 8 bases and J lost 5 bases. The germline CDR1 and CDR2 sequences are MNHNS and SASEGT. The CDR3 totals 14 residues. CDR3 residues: CASGNRGTLHEQYF. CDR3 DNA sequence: TGTGCCAGCGGTAACAGGGGAACACTCCACGAGCAGTACTTC.

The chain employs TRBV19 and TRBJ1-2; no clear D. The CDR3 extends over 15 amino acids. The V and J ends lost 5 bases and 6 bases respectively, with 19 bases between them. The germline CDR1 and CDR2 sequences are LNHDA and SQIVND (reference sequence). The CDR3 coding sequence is TGTGCCAGTAGTCTCCTGCCCCCCACAGTAAATGGCTACACCTTC. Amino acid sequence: CASSLLPPTVNGYTF.

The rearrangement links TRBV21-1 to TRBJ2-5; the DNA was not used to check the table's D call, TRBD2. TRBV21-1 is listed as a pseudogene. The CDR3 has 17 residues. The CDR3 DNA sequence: TGTGCCAGCAGCTTACCGGGGACTAGCGGGAGGTCAGAGACCCAGTACTTC. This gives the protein CASSLPGTSGRSETQYF.

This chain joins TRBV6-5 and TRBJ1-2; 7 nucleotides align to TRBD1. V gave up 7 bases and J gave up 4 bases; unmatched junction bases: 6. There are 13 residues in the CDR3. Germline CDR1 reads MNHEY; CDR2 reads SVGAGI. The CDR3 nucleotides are TGTGCCAGCAACACAGGGGAGGGCTATGGCTACACCTTC. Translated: CASNTGEGYGYTF.

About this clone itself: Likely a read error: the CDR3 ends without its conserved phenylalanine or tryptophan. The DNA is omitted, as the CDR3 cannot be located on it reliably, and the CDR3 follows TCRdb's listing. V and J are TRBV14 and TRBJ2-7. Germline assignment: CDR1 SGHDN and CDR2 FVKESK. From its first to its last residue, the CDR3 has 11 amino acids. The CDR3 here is CASSQNLGVRR.

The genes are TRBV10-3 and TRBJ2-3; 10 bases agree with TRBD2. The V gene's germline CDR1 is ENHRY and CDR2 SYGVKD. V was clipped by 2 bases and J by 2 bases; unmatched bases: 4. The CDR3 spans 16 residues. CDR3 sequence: CAISEGTSVFTDTQYF. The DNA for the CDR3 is TGTGCCATCAGTGAGGGGACTAGCGTTTTCACAGATACGCAGTATTTT.

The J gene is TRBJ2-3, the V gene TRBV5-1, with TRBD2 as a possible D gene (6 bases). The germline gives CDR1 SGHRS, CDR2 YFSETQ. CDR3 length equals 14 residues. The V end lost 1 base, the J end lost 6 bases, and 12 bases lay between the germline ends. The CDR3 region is CASSLQGRDDTQYF. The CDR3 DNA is TGCGCCAGCAGCTTGCAAGGGCGGGATGATACGCAGTATTTT.

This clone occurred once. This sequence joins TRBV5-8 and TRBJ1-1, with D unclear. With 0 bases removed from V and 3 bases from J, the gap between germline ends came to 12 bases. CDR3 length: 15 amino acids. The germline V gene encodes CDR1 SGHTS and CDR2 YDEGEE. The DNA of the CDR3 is TGTGCCAGCAGCTTGGTAGATTGGTGGGACACTGAAGCTTTCTTT. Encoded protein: CASSLVDWWDTEAFF.

CDR3 sequence (DNA): TGTGCCAGTAGTATACCTGCTTACAGGGTAGGCGGGGAGCTGTTTTTT. It codes for CASSIPAYRVGGELFF. This rearrangement joins TRBV19 to TRBJ2-2; tentatively, D is TRBD1 (6 bases). Germline values: CDR1 LNHDA, CDR2 SQIVND (reference sequence). The CDR3 has 16 residues. Between the trimmed V and J ends, which lost 2 bases and 7 bases, there was a span of 17 bases.

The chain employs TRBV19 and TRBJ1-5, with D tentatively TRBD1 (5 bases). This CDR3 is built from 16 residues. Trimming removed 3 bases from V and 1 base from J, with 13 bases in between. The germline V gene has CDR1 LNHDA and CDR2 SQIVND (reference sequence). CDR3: CASSIRRQPSNQPQHF. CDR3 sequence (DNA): TGTGCCAGTAGTATTCGCCGACAGCCGAGCAATCAGCCCCAGCATTTT.

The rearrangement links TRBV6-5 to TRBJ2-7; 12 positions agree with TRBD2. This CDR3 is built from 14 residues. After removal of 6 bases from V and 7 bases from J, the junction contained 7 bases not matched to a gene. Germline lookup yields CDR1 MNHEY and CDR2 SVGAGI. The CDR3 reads CASSNLAGGYEQYF. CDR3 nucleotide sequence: TGTGCCAGCAGCAATCTAGCGGGAGGGTATGAGCAGTACTTC.

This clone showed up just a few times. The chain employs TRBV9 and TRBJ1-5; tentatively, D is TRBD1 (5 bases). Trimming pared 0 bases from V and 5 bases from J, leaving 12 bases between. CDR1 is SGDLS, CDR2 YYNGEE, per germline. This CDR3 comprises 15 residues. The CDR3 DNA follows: TGTGCCAGCAGCGTAGAAGGGGCGACGGATCAGCCCCAGCATTTT. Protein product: CASSVEGATDQPQHF.

The CDR3 nucleotides are TGTGCCAGCAGCTTGTTCCTAGCGGGAGCTCGAGAGCAGTACTTC. Its translation is CASSLFLAGAREQYF. The chain employs TRBV5-4 and TRBJ2-7, with 10 bases identical to TRBD2. In germline, CDR1 is SGHNT, CDR2 YYREEE (reference sequence). CDR3 length equals 15 residues. Trimming took 1 base from V and 7 from J; bases not matched to a gene: 8. The full variable domain, with the rest looked up from reference TRBV5-4 and TRBJ2-7, is ETGVTQSPTHLIKTRGQQVTLRCSSQSGHNTVSWYQQALGQGPQFIFQYYREEENGRGNFPPRFSGLQFPNYSSELNVNALELDDSALYLCASSLFLAGAREQYFGPGTRLTVT.

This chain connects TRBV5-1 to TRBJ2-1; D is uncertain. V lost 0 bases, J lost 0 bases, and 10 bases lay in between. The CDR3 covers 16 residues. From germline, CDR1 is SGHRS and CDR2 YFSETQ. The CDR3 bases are TGCGCCAGCAGCTTGGACGGCGTGAACTCCTACAATGAGCAGTTCTTC. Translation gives CASSLDGVNSYNEQFF. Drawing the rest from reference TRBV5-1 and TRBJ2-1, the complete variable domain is KAGVTQTPRYLIKTRGQQVTLSCSPISGHRSVSWYQQTPGQGLQFLFEYFSETQRNKGNFPGRFSGRQFSNSRSEMNVSTLELGDSALYLCASSLDGVNSYNEQFFGPGTRLTVL.

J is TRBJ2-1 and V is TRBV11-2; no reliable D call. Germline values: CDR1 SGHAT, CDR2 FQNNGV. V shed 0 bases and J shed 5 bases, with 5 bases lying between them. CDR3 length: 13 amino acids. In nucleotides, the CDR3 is TGTGCCAGCAGCTTAGAGTCCCACAATGAGCAGTTCTTC. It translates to CASSLESHNEQFF.